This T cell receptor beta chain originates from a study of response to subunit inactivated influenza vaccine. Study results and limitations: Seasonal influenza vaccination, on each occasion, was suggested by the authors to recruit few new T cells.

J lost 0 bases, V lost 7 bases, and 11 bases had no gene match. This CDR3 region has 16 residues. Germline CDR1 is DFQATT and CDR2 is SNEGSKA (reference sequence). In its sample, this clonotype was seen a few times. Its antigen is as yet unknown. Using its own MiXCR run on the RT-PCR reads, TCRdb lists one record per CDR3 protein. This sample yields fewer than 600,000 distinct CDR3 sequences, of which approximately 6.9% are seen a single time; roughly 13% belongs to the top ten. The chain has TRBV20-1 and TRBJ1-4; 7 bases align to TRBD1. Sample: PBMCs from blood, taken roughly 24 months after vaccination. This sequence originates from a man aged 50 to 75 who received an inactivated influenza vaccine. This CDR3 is CSGDRVGHPTNEKLFF. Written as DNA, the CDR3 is TGCAGTGGAGACAGGGTCGGGCACCCAACTAATGAAAAACTGTTTTTT.